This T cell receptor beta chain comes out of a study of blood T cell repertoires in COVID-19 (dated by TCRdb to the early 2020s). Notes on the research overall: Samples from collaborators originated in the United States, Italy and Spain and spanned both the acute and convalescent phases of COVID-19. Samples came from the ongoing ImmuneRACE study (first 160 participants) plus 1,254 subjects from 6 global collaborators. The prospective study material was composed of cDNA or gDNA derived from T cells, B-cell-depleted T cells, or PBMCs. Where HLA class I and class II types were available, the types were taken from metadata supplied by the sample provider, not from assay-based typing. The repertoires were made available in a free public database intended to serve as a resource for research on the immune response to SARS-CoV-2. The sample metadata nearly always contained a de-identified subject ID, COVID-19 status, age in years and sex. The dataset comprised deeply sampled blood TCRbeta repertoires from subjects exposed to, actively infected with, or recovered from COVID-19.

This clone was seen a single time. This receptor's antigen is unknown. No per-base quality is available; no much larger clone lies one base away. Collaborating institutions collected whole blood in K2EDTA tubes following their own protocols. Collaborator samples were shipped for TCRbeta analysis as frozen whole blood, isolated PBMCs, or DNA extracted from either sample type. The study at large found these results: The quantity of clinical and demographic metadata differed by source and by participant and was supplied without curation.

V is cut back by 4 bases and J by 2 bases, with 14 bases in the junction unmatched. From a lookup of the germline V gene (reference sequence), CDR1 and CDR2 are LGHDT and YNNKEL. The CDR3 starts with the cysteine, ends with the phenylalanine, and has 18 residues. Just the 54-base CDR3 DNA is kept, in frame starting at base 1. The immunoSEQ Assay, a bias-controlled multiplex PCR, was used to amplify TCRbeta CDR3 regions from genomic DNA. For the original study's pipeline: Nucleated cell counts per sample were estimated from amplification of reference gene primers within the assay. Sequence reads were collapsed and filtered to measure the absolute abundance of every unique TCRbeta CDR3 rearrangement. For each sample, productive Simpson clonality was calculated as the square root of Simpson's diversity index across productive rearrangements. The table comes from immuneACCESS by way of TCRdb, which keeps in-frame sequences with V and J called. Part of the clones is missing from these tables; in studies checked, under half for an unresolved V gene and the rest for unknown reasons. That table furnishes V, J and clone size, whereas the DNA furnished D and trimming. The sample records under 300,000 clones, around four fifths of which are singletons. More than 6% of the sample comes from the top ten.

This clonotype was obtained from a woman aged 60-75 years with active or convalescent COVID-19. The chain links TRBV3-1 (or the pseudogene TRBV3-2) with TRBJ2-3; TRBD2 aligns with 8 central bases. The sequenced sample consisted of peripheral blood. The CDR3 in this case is CASSPHGGARWDTDTQYF. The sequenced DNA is TGTGCCAGCAGCCCCCACGGGGGGGCCAGGTGGGACACAGATACGCAGTATTTT.